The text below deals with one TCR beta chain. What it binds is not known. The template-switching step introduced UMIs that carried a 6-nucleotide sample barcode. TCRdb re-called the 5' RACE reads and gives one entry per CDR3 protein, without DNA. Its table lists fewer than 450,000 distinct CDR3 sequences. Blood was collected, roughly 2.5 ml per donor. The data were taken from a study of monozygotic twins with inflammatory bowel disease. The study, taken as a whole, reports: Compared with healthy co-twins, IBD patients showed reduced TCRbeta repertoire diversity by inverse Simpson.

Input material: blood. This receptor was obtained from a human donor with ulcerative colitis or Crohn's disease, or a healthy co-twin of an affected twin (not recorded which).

The CDR3 reads CASSLEGRGLEQYF. The J gene is TRBJ2-7, the V gene TRBV5-1; without DNA, the TCRdb call of TRBD2 cannot be checked. This CDR3 is 14 amino acids long. CDR1 SGHRS and CDR2 YFSETQ come from the germline V gene. The full variable domain, in which reference TRBV5-1 and TRBJ2-7 provide the parts outside the CDR3, is KAGVTQTPRYLIKTRGQQVTLSCSPISGHRSVSWYQQTPGQGLQFLFEYFSETQRNKGNFPGRFSGRQFSNSRSEMNVSTLELGDSALYLCASSLEGRGLEQYFGPGTRLTVT.